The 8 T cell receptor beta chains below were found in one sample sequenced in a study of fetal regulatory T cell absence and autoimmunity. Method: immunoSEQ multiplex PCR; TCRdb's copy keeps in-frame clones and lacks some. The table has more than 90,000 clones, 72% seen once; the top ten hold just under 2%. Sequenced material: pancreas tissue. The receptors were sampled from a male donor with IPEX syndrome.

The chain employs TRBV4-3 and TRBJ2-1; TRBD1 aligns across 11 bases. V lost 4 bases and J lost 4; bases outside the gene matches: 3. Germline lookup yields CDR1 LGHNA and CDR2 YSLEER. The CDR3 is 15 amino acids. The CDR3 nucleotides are TGCGCCAGCAGCCTGGGACAGGGGGTATACAATGAGCAGTTCTTC. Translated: CASSLGQGVYNEQFF.

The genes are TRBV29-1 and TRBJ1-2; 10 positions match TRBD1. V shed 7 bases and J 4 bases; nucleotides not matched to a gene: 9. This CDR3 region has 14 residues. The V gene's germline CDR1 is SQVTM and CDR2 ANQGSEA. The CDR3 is CSARTGGGSYGYTF. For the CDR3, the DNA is TGCAGCGCCAGGACAGGGGGAGGCAGCTATGGCTACACCTTC. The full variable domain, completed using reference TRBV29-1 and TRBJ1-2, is SAVISQKPSRDICQRGTSLTIQCQVDSQVTMMFWYRQQPGQSLTLIATANQGSEATYESGFVIDKFPISRPNLTFSTLTVSNMSPEDSSIYLCSARTGGGSYGYTFGSGTRLTVV.

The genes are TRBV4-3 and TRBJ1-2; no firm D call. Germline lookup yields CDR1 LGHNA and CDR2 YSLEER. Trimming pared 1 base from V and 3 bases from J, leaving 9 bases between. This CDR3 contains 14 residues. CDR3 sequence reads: CASSQVGSHYGYTF. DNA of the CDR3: TGCGCCAGCAGCCAAGTAGGGTCTCACTATGGCTACACCTTC.

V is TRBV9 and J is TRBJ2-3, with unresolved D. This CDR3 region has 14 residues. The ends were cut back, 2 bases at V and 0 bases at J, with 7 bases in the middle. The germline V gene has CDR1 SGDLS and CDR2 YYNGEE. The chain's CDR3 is CASSVMASTDTQYF. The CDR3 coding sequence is TGTGCCAGCAGCGTTATGGCTAGCACAGATACGCAGTATTTT.

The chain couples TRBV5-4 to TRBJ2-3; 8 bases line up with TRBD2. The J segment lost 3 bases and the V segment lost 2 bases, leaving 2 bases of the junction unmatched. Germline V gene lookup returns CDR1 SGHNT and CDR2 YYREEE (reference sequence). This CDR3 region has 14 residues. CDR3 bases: TGTGCCAGCAGCTTCCGACTAGCGACAGATACGCAGTATTTT. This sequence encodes CASSFRLATDTQYF.

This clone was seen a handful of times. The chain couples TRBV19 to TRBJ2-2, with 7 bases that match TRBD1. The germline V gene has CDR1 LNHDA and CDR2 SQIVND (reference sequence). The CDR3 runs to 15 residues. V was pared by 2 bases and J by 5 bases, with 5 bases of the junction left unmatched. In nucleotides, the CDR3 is TGTGCCAGTAGTATACGACAGGGCGTGACCGGGGAGCTGTTTTTT. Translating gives CASSIRQGVTGELFF.

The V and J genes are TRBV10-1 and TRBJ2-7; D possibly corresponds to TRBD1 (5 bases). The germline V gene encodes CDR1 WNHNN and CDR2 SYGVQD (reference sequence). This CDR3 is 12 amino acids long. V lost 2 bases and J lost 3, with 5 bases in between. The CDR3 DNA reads TGCGCCAGCAGTGAGACAGGCTACGAGCAGTACTTC. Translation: CASSETGYEQYF.

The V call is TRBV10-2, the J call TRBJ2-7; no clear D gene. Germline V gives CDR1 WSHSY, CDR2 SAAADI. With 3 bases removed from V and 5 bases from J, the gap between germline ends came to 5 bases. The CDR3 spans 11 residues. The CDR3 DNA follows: TGCGCCAGCAGTGAATACAACGAGCAGTACTTC. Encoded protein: CASSEYNEQYF.